The 26 T cell receptor beta chains reported below all come from one sample, sequenced in a study of PD-1 blockade in classical Hodgkin lymphoma. With no exception, relapse followed autologous stem cell transplantation in all patients, and brentuximab vedotin exposure varied. Produced via immunoSEQ multiplex PCR; TCRdb's table is partial and in-frame only. The sample includes some 96,000 clones, roughly 80% of them seen just once. The starting material was peripheral blood mononuclear cells (PBMCs), obtained before the second cycle of nivolumab. The receptor source for this set is a human donor with classical Hodgkin lymphoma.

CDR3 amino acids: CASSLAGYSNQPQHF. Written as DNA, the CDR3 is TGTGCCAGCAGCTTGGCCGGTTATAGCAATCAGCCCCAGCATTTT. The chain recombines TRBV5-8 with TRBJ1-5; D not resolved. The CDR3 extends over 15 amino acids. CDR1 is SGHTS, CDR2 YDEGEE, per germline. The V end lost 0 bases, the J end lost 0 bases, and 7 bases lay between the germline ends.

The rearrangement uses TRBV7-8 and TRBJ1-1, with D perhaps TRBD1 (5 bases). The ends were cut back, 0 bases at V and 3 bases at J, with 8 bases in the middle. Per germline, CDR1 SGHVS and CDR2 FQNEAQ. The CDR3 runs 14 residues. The CDR3 sequence is CASSLARTYTEAFF. CDR3 bases: TGTGCCAGCAGCTTAGCCCGGACATACACTGAAGCTTTCTTT.

The chain has TRBV7-6 and TRBJ2-3; D is uncertain. This CDR3 has 16 residues. Germline V gives CDR1 SGHVS, CDR2 FNYEAQ. Trimming shortened V by 5 bases and J by 2 bases, and 17 bases separated the two germline ends. CDR3 loop: CASSPWTPKVTDTQYF. The CDR3 DNA reads TGTGCCAGCAGCCCCTGGACGCCTAAGGTCACAGATACGCAGTATTTT.

The CDR3 loop reads CASSQAEGGSRTDTQYF. The DNA of the CDR3 is TGTGCCAGCAGCCAAGCTGAGGGCGGGTCGCGCACAGATACGCAGTATTTT. This rearrangement joins TRBV4-2 to TRBJ2-3; tentatively, D is TRBD2 (5 bases). The CDR3 length is 17 residues. The germline V gene encodes CDR1 LGHNA and CDR2 YNFKEQ. Trimming left V 1 base short and J 1 base short, with 15 bases between.

The rearrangement joins TRBV7-9 to TRBJ2-3, with 11 bases lining up with TRBD2. V lost 4 bases to trimming and J lost 5 bases; unmatched junction nucleotides: 11. The CDR3 sequence is 17 residues long. The V gene's germline CDR1 is SEHNR and CDR2 FQNEAQ (reference sequence). DNA of the CDR3: TGTGCCAGCAGCTCCTTTCATAGCGGGAGGGCAGTAGATACGCAGTATTTT. It codes for CASSSFHSGRAVDTQYF. Together with reference TRBV7-9 and TRBJ2-3, the CDR3 gives the full variable domain: DTGVSQNPRHKITKRGQNVTFRCDPISEHNRLYWYRQTLGQGPEFLTYFQNEAQLEKSRLLSDRFSAERPKGSFSTLEIQRTEQGDSAMYLCASSSFHSGRAVDTQYFGPGTRLTVL.

A remark on this clone: The junction shows a germline mismatch at one end, possibly a read error. This chain joins TRBV10-3 and TRBJ2-7, with 9 bases that match TRBD1. The germline gives CDR1 ENHRY, CDR2 SYGVKD. The CDR3 spans 13 residues. The CDR3 bases are TGTGCCATCCGGGACAGGGCTTCCTCCGAGCAGTACTTC. Its translation is CAIRDRASSEQYF.

The J gene is TRBJ1-1, the V gene TRBV18; a weak D match, TRBD1 (6 bases). Trimming removed 5 bases at V and 3 bases at J, with 13 bases between. Per the germline V gene, CDR1 is KGHSH and CDR2 is LQKENI. The CDR3 is made up of 14 amino acids. CDR3 in DNA: TGTGCCAGCTCAGCACAGGGCATGGACACTGAAGCTTTCTTT. This sequence encodes CASSAQGMDTEAFF.

The genes are TRBV11-3 and TRBJ2-3; TRBD2 aligns across 7 bases. Losses at the gene ends were 1 base for V and 5 bases for J; bases not matched to a gene: 3. The CDR3 totals 14 residues. Germline V gene data show CDR1 as SGHNT and CDR2 as YENEEA. Here the CDR3 reads CASSLGSSGDTQYF. CDR3 coding DNA: TGTGCCAGCAGCTTAGGATCTAGCGGAGATACGCAGTATTTT.

The chain uses TRBV2 and TRBJ1-5; D is possibly TRBD1 (6 bases). Germline loops: CDR1 SNHLY, CDR2 FYNNEI. This CDR3 contains 14 residues. V lost 3 bases and J 3 bases, leaving 9 bases between the germline ends. CDR3 bases: TGTGCCAGCAGTGACCGACAGGCCAATCAGCCCCAGCATTTT. It translates to CASSDRQANQPQHF.

This clone has a single count. The chain combines TRBV5-1 with TRBJ2-7; 13 nucleotides line up with TRBD2. This CDR3 contains 15 residues. The trim removed 3 bases at V and 2 bases at J, leaving 2 bases unmatched. Germline CDR1 reads SGHRS; CDR2 reads YFSETQ. CDR3 sequence reads: CASSSGLAGPYEQYF. CDR3 in DNA: TGCGCCAGCAGCTCGGGACTAGCGGGGCCCTACGAGCAGTACTTC.

The rearrangement uses TRBV18 and TRBJ2-7; 11 positions agree with TRBD1. The CDR3 runs 16 residues. V was clipped by 4 bases and J by 3 bases; unmatched bases: 8. CDR1 and CDR2 from the germline V gene are KGHSH and LQKENI. CDR3 region: CASSLNPGTGGYEQYF. In DNA, the CDR3 is TGTGCCAGCTCACTAAACCCCGGGACAGGGGGCTACGAGCAGTACTTC.

The rearrangement links TRBV7-3 to TRBJ2-5, with a possible D match to TRBD1 (5 bases). V lost 5 bases and J lost 5, with 15 bases in between. The CDR3 runs 14 residues. In germline, CDR1 is SGHTA, CDR2 FQGTGA. DNA for the CDR3: TGTGCCAGCAGCAAGTTAGGGGTTGGGGAGACCCAGTACTTC. Its translation is CASSKLGVGETQYF.

Regarding this clone: The sample contains more than one DNA sequence encoding this CDR3. The chain combines TRBV18 with TRBJ2-3; D possibly uses TRBD1 or TRBD2 (5 bases each). This CDR3 comprises 15 residues. The ends were cut back, 2 bases at V and 2 bases at J, with 11 bases in the middle. Germline CDR1 KGHSH, CDR2 LQKENI. The CDR3 DNA sequence: TGTGCCAGCTCACCAACCGGGACCTCCACAGATACGCAGTATTTT. This translates into CASSPTGTSTDTQYF.

The V call is TRBV5-1, the J call TRBJ2-3; the match to TRBD1 covers 7 bases. Germline V gives CDR1 SGHRS, CDR2 YFSETQ. The CDR3 length is 14 residues. The ends lost 3 bases at V and 0 bases at J; junction bases unmatched: 1. CDR3: CASSWTGSTDTQYF. The CDR3 nucleotides are TGCGCCAGCAGCTGGACAGGAAGCACAGATACGCAGTATTTT.

This chain connects TRBV7-2 to TRBJ2-7, with 11 bases identical to TRBD2. Trimming removed 5 bases from V and 5 bases from J; junction bases left unmatched: 5. Germline-derived CDR1 and CDR2 are SGHTA and FQGNSA. There are 14 residues in the CDR3. The CDR3 protein is CASSTSGSGDEQYF. For the CDR3, the DNA is TGTGCCAGCAGCACTAGCGGGAGCGGGGACGAGCAGTACTTC.

Comments on this clone: A junction boundary mismatches the germline segment, possibly from a read error. The rearrangement links TRBV5-1 to TRBJ2-3; TRBD2 might be the D (7 bases). This CDR3 is 14 amino acids long. CDR1 is SGHRS and CDR2 is YFSETQ in the germline V gene. CDR3 DNA sequence: TGCGCCAGCACCTTGGGAGGGGGAGCAGATACGCAGTATTTT. This codes for CASTLGGGADTQYF.

The chain has TRBV7-6 and TRBJ1-5; maybe TRBD1 (5 bases). Germline lookup yields CDR1 SGHVS and CDR2 FNYEAQ. V was cut by 5 bases and J by 2 bases, with 7 bases left in between. The CDR3 covers 13 residues. In nucleotides, the CDR3 is TGTGCCAGCAGCCGGGGGGGCAATCAGCCCCAGCATTTT. This sequence encodes CASSRGGNQPQHF.

V usage is TRBV28 and J usage is TRBJ1-3; 8 nucleotides agree with TRBD1. The CDR3 is 14 amino acids. From germline, CDR1 is MDHEN and CDR2 SYDVKM. V was clipped by 10 bases and J by 1 base; unmatched bases: 6. The CDR3 here is CATQGANSGNTIYF. Written as DNA, the CDR3 is TGTGCCACCCAGGGGGCTAATTCTGGAAACACCATATATTTT. Using reference TRBV28 and TRBJ1-3 for the parts outside the CDR3, the full variable domain is DVKVTQSSRYLVKRTGEKVFLECVQDMDHENMFWYRQDPGLGLRLIYFSYDVKMKEKGDIPEGYSVSREKKERFSLILESASTNQTSMYLCATQGANSGNTIYFGEGSWLTVV.

The chain uses TRBV6-5 and TRBJ2-7, with no clear D. This CDR3 contains 13 residues. CDR1 is MNHEY and CDR2 is SVGAGI in the germline V gene. The V and J ends lost 2 bases and 5 bases respectively, with 10 bases between them. The CDR3 protein is CASSYHLLDEQYF. The CDR3 DNA sequence: TGTGCCAGCAGTTACCATTTGCTGGACGAGCAGTACTTC.

This chain connects TRBV5-5 to TRBJ2-3; 7 bases agree with TRBD2. The CDR3 is 14 amino acids. The V gene end was trimmed by 1 base and the J gene end by 3 bases; junction bases not matched to a gene: 2. Per germline, CDR1 SGHKS and CDR2 YYEKEE (reference sequence). The CDR3 sequence is CASSLWGGTDTQYF. DNA for the CDR3: TGTGCCAGCAGCTTGTGGGGGGGAACAGATACGCAGTATTTT.

The chain is built from TRBV5-1 and TRBJ2-2; D unclear. There are 15 residues in the CDR3. V gave up 4 bases and J gave up 6 bases, with 16 bases separating them. Per the germline V gene, CDR1 is SGHRS and CDR2 is YFSETQ. The CDR3 DNA reads TGCGCCAGCAGCACGGGTATGGTGGAAGCCGGGGAGCTGTTTTTT. It encodes CASSTGMVEAGELFF. Full variable domain (rest looked up from reference TRBV5-1 and TRBJ2-2): KAGVTQTPRYLIKTRGQQVTLSCSPISGHRSVSWYQQTPGQGLQFLFEYFSETQRNKGNFPGRFSGRQFSNSRSEMNVSTLELGDSALYLCASSTGMVEAGELFFGEGSRLTVL.

The gene calls are TRBV10-3 and TRBJ2-2; 14 bases fit TRBD2. The CDR3 sequence is 17 residues long. J gave up 3 bases and V 10 bases, and 10 bases lay outside the gene matches. The V gene's germline CDR1 is ENHRY and CDR2 SYGVKD. CDR3 region: CASFPGTSGGYTGELFF. In DNA, the CDR3 is TGTGCCAGCTTTCCCGGGACTAGCGGGGGATACACCGGGGAGCTGTTTTTT.

This chain uses TRBV19 with TRBJ1-5, with D uncertain. In germline, CDR1 is LNHDA, CDR2 SQIVND (reference sequence). Trimming removed 6 bases at V and 3 bases at J, with 12 bases between. The CDR3 is made up of 14 amino acids. CDR3 sequence: CASRWVNSNQPQHF. Here the CDR3 DNA reads TGTGCCAGTAGATGGGTCAACTCCAATCAGCCCCAGCATTTT.

This chain connects TRBV30 to TRBJ2-5; no clear D. The CDR3 sequence is 13 residues long. The V end was cut by 2 bases, the J end by 8 bases, with 15 bases between. In germline, CDR1 is GTSNPN, CDR2 SVGIG (reference sequence). For the CDR3, the DNA is TGTGCCTGGAGTCAGGTCACAGCGAGTACCCAGTACTTC. Its protein product is CAWSQVTASTQYF.

This clone has only one observation. The chain carries TRBV5-1 and TRBJ1-2, with D perhaps matching TRBD1 (5 bases). V was cut by 0 bases and J by 2 bases, with 11 bases left in between. The CDR3 extends over 15 amino acids. Germline CDR1 SGHRS, CDR2 YFSETQ. The CDR3 loop reads CASSLGGSANYGYTF. The CDR3 DNA is TGCGCCAGCAGCTTGGGGGGCAGCGCCAACTATGGCTACACCTTC.

The J gene is TRBJ1-2, the V gene TRBV7-2; 8 nucleotides align to TRBD1. Germline CDR1 and CDR2: SGHTA and FQGNSA. This CDR3 has 13 amino acids. The trim removed 2 bases at V and 6 bases at J, leaving 2 bases unmatched. CDR3 nucleotides: TGTGCCAGCAGCTTAAACAGGGGGGATGGCTACACCTTC. Amino acid sequence: CASSLNRGDGYTF.